These T cell receptor beta chains were read from a single sample in a study of blood T cell repertoires in COVID-19. Libraries were prepared by immunoSEQ multiplex PCR; TCRdb keeps only in-frame clonotypes and omits some of them. The table shows 150,000 to 200,000 clones, with less than 85% occurring only once. Input material: PBMCs or T cells enriched from blood (not recorded which). These receptor sequences come from a man in his fifties who had recovered from COVID-19. Each CDR3 is given with its conserved first and last residue. The order of the fields is D gene, V gene, clone size, J gene, CDR3 protein, CDR3 DNA. The D gene is left open where the match is weak. Some rows mark clone size as missing; the rest say once, few, many or name a class of expanded clone.

TRBD1	TRBV3-1/TRBV3-2	-	TRBJ2-7	CASSRNTGTGEQYF	TGTGCCAGCAGCCGAAATACCGGGACAGGCGAGCAGTACTTC
TRBD2	TRBV3-1/TRBV3-2	-	TRBJ2-1	CASSPGLAGVGEQFF	TGTGCCAGCAGCCCCGGACTAGCGGGGGTTGGGGAGCAGTTCTTC
TRBD1	TRBV6-5	-	TRBJ1-5	CASSPTGPHNQPQHF	TGTGCCAGCAGCCCGACAGGGCCGCACAATCAGCCCCAGCATTTT
TRBD1	TRBV5-1	few	TRBJ1-2	CASSPPGQGAGGYTF	TGCGCCAGCAGCCCACCGGGACAGGGGGCAGGCGGCTACACCTTC
-	TRBV25-1	-	TRBJ2-7	CASRRDGTYEQYF	TGTGCCAGCAGGCGGGACGGTACCTACGAGCAGTACTTC
TRBD1	TRBV5-4	-	TRBJ2-7	CASSLLQGAGEQYF	TGTGCCAGCAGCTTGTTACAGGGGGCGGGGGAGCAGTACTTC
-	TRBV27	-	TRBJ1-3	CASSLLGGNTIYF	TGTGCCAGCAGTTTATTGGGGGGGAACACCATATATTTT
-	TRBV27	once	TRBJ2-3	CASRAAVRATLADTQYF	TGTGCCAGCAGGGCCGCCGTCAGAGCGACCCTGGCGGATACGCAGTATTTT
-	TRBV30	-	TRBJ1-5	CAWSWAASNQPQHF	TGTGCCTGGAGTTGGGCAGCAAGCAATCAGCCCCAGCATTTT
-	TRBV18	-	TRBJ2-1	CASSPGPFDEQFF	TGTGCCAGCTCTCCCGGTCCTTTTGATGAGCAGTTCTTC
-	TRBV28	many	TRBJ2-7	CASSFLQGNEQYF	TGTGCCAGCAGTTTCCTCCAGGGCAACGAGCAGTACTTC
-	TRBV2	-	TRBJ2-2	CASSAQARNTGELFF	TGTGCCAGCAGTGCTCAAGCGCGGAACACCGGGGAGCTGTTTTTT
TRBD1	TRBV4-2	few	TRBJ1-2	CASSQDHSGGGYTF	TGTGCCAGCAGCCAAGATCACTCAGGGGGAGGCTACACCTTC
-	TRBV7-2	-	TRBJ1-2	CASSLVGVSGYTF	TGTGCCAGCAGCTTAGTGGGCGTTTCTGGCTACACCTTC
TRBD1	TRBV5-1	-	TRBJ1-6	CASSLEGQNSPLHF	TGCGCCAGCAGCTTGGAGGGACAGAATTCACCCCTCCACTTT
-	TRBV6-5	few	TRBJ1-1	CASSSTGMNTEAFF	TGTGCCAGCAGTTCCACAGGGATGAACACTGAAGCTTTCTTT
-	TRBV5-6	-	TRBJ1-2	CASSLAGGRDGYTF	TGTGCCAGCAGCTTGGCGGGGGGCCGCGATGGCTACACCTTC
TRBD1	TRBV28	once	TRBJ2-1	CASSLPTGADNEQFF	TGTGCCAGCAGCCTTCCCACAGGGGCCGACAATGAGCAGTTCTTC
TRBD1	TRBV30	-	TRBJ1-1	CAGRQGNTEAFF	TGTGCCGGCCGACAGGGGAATACTGAAGCTTTCTTT
TRBD2	TRBV6-2/TRBV6-3	few	TRBJ2-7	CASSYRGDSYEQYF	TGTGCCAGCAGTTACCGGGGGGACTCCTACGAGCAGTACTTC
-	TRBV2	-	TRBJ2-3	CASRGALPPDTQYF	TGTGCCAGCAGGGGGGCCCTCCCCCCAGATACGCAGTATTTT
-	TRBV11-2	-	TRBJ2-2	CASSLRGTGELFF	TGTGCCAGCAGCTTAAGGGGGACCGGGGAGCTGTTTTTT
TRBD1	TRBV5-5	-	TRBJ2-1	CASSRDRGIVGTYNEQFF	TGTGCCAGCAGCAGGGACAGGGGGATCGTAGGGACCTACAATGAGCAGTTCTTC
-	TRBV23-1	once	TRBJ2-5	CASNGSCQETQYF	TGCGCCAGCAACGGGAGTTGCCAAGAGACCCAGTACTTC
-	TRBV7-2	-	TRBJ1-5	CASSLALNQPQHF	TGTGCCAGCAGCTTAGCCCTCAATCAGCCCCAGCATTTT
-	TRBV24-1	-	TRBJ1-5	CATSTRGNNQPQHF	TGTGCCACCAGTACCAGGGGAAACAATCAGCCCCAGCATTTT
TRBD1	TRBV4-2	-	TRBJ1-6	CASSQTGTGDSPLHF	TGTGCCAGCAGCCAAACTGGGACAGGCGATTCACCCCTCCACTTT
-	TRBV3-1/TRBV3-2	-	TRBJ1-3	CASSQGPGGNTIYF	TGTGCCAGCAGCCAGGGCCCGGGGGGAAACACCATATATTTT
-	TRBV19	-	TRBJ1-1	CASRDFGNTEAFF	TGTGCCAGCCGGGACTTTGGGAACACTGAAGCTTTCTTT
-	TRBV11-2	-	TRBJ2-5	CASSHGVRAALQETQYF	TGTGCCAGCAGCCACGGGGTACGGGCAGCATTACAAGAGACCCAGTACTTC
TRBD1	TRBV2	-	TRBJ1-2	CASSEATGTYGYTF	TGTGCCAGCAGTGAAGCGACAGGGACCTATGGCTACACCTTC
TRBD1	TRBV5-1	-	TRBJ1-1	CASSFGQVFGAFF	TGCGCCAGCAGCTTCGGACAGGTTTTCGGGGCTTTCTTT
-	TRBV19	-	TRBJ1-4	CASRRGNEKLFF	TGTGCCAGTAGGCGGGGTAATGAAAAACTGTTTTTT
TRBD2	TRBV3-1/TRBV3-2	-	TRBJ2-5	CASSRGGGETQYF	TGTGCCAGCAGCCGTGGGGGGGGAGAGACCCAGTACTTC
-	TRBV10-2	-	TRBJ1-2	CASNPSPGTNYGYTF	TGCGCCAGCAATCCCTCACCGGGGACTAACTATGGCTACACCTTC
TRBD1	TRBV19	-	TRBJ1-2	CASSIAGTANYGYTF	TGTGCCAGTAGTATCGCCGGGACAGCTAACTATGGCTACACCTTC
TRBD2	TRBV7-2	-	TRBJ2-3	CASSFILAGEGDTQYF	TGTGCCAGCAGCTTCATACTAGCGGGGGAAGGAGATACGCAGTATTTT
TRBD1	TRBV18	-	TRBJ1-2	CASSPEDRVGAGYTF	TGTGCCAGCTCACCTGAGGACAGGGTCGGAGCGGGCTACACCTTC
-	TRBV5-1	-	TRBJ1-6	CASSWTARNSPLHF	TGCGCCAGCAGCTGGACAGCCCGAAATTCACCCCTCCACTTT
-	TRBV18	-	TRBJ2-2	CASSSSFAGAGNTGELFF	TGTGCCAGCTCATCAAGCTTTGCAGGGGCTGGAAACACCGGGGAGCTGTTTTTT
TRBD1	TRBV7-9	-	TRBJ1-2	CASSWGTGYGYTF	TGTGCCAGCAGCTGGGGGACAGGCTATGGCTACACCTTC
-	TRBV12-3/TRBV12-4	-	TRBJ1-5	CASTEYASSEQHF	TGTGCCAGCACCGAATACGCATCCTCAGAACAGCATTTT
TRBD1	TRBV30	-	TRBJ1-2	CAWRPAGDRHGYTF	TGTGCCTGGAGACCCGCCGGGGACAGGCATGGCTACACCTTC
-	TRBV11-2	-	TRBJ2-1	CASSLEGAGYNEQFF	TGTGCCAGCAGCTTAGAAGGGGCAGGTTACAATGAGCAGTTCTTC
TRBD1	TRBV3-1/TRBV3-2	once	TRBJ2-7	CASSQGTGNHEQYF	TGTGCCAGCAGCCAGGGGACAGGGAACCACGAGCAGTACTTC
TRBD1	TRBV5-1	-	TRBJ1-4	CASSAWTGFSEKLFF	TGCGCCAGCAGCGCCTGGACAGGGTTCAGTGAAAAACTGTTTTTT
-	TRBV29-1	-	TRBJ1-1	CSVDLGRANTEAFF	TGCAGCGTTGATTTAGGCAGGGCGAACACTGAAGCTTTCTTT
-	TRBV10-1	-	TRBJ1-1	CASAPQRTVNTEAFF	TGCGCCAGCGCCCCCCAGCGGACGGTGAACACTGAAGCTTTCTTT
TRBD1	TRBV24-1	few	TRBJ1-4	CATSDGGQPTNEKLFF	TGTGCCACCAGTGACGGGGGACAGCCAACTAATGAAAAACTGTTTTTT
-	TRBV6-5	-	TRBJ1-1	CASSYEGGTEAFF	TGTGCCAGCAGTTACGAAGGGGGCACTGAAGCTTTCTTT
TRBD1	TRBV27	-	TRBJ2-2	CASSLVQGAGTGELFF	TGTGCCAGCAGTTTAGTACAGGGGGCTGGCACCGGGGAGCTGTTTTTT
TRBD1	TRBV15	-	TRBJ2-4	CATSRERTGVAKNIQYF	TGTGCCACCAGCAGGGAGAGGACAGGTGTAGCCAAAAACATTCAGTACTTC
-	TRBV7-9	-	TRBJ1-1	CASSGPRGGNTEAFF	TGTGCCAGCAGCGGACCACGGGGGGGAAACACTGAAGCTTTCTTT
TRBD1	TRBV2	-	TRBJ1-2	CASRRTGTADGYTF	TGTGCCAGCAGGAGAACCGGGACAGCTGATGGCTACACCTTC
-	TRBV7-2	-	TRBJ1-4	CASSLVSATNEKLFF	TGTGCCAGCAGCTTAGTGTCAGCAACTAATGAAAAACTGTTTTTT